The rows below give T cell receptor beta chains drawn from one sample of a study of blood T cell repertoires in COVID-19. Profiling relied on immunoSEQ multiplex PCR, and the TCRdb table lists in-frame clones only, not all of them. The data show roughly 120,000 clones, around three quarters seen once. The sequencing input was peripheral blood. Receptors were obtained from a man aged 70 or older with acute or convalescent COVID-19. Both conserved end residues are part of each CDR3. A D gene is named only where the DNA matches it firmly. The size of a clone is reported for some rows only, either as once, few or many, or as a class for expanded clones.

TRBJ2-5 | NA | TRBV3-1/TRBV3-2 | NA | TGTGCCAGCAGCCAAGATCTTGGAGCGATAGGTCAAGAGACCCAGTACTTC | CASSQDLGAIGQETQYF
TRBJ1-4 | NA | TRBV4-3 | NA | TGCGCCAGCAGCCAAGTTACTGTGGAAAAACTGTTTTTT | CASSQVTVEKLFF
TRBJ1-1 | NA | TRBV7-3 | NA | TGTGCCAGCAGCTTTGGGGCGAACACTGAAGCTTTCTTT | CASSFGANTEAFF
TRBJ2-1 | NA | TRBV27 | TRBD2 | TGTGCCAGCAGGAGGACTAGCGGGAGTATCAATGAGCAGTTCTTC | CASRRTSGSINEQFF
TRBJ1-1 | NA | TRBV30 | NA | TGTGCCTGGAGGGGAGGGGGGGACACTGAAGCTTTCTTT | CAWRGGGDTEAFF
TRBJ2-2 | NA | TRBV5-4 | NA | TGTGCCAGCAGCTTCGCTAGGTTCCCGAACACCGGGGAGCTGTTTTTT | CASSFARFPNTGELFF
TRBJ2-4 | NA | TRBV7-9 | NA | TGTGCCAGCAGCTTAGCACTTGACAGGTTCGGAAACATTCAGTACTTC | CASSLALDRFGNIQYF
TRBJ2-3 | NA | TRBV30 | NA | TGTGCCGGGGGGCCGGGAGATACGCAGTATTTT | CAGGPGDTQYF
TRBJ2-5 | NA | TRBV7-7 | NA | TGTGCCAGCAGCCCAACCGAGGACAGCCCCCAAGAGACCCAGTACTTC | CASSPTEDSPQETQYF
TRBJ1-2 | few | TRBV5-4 | NA | TGTGCCAGCAGCTTGGAGCTGACAGCTTATAACTATGGCTACACCTTC | CASSLELTAYNYGYTF
TRBJ2-7 | NA | TRBV2 | NA | TGTGCCAGCAGGGTGAGAGGCGAGCAGTACTTC | CASRVRGEQYF
TRBJ1-5 | NA | TRBV7-2 | NA | TGTGCCAGCAGCTTTTCAGGTTTGCGCAATCAGCCCCAGCATTTT | CASSFSGLRNQPQHF
TRBJ1-2 | NA | TRBV12-3/TRBV12-4 | NA | TGTGCCAGCAGTTTTGGGCAGCCAAATGGCTACACCTTC | CASSFGQPNGYTF
TRBJ1-5 | NA | TRBV7-8 | NA | TGTGCCAGCAGCTTACCAGAAAGAGACCCCGCCAGGGCGAGCAATCAGCCCCAGCATTTT | CASSLPERDPARASNQPQHF
TRBJ2-7 | NA | TRBV5-6 | TRBD1 | TGTGCCAGCAGCTACTTTGGACAGGGGGCCTCCTACGAGCAGTACTTC | CASSYFGQGASYEQYF
TRBJ1-6 | NA | TRBV6-5 | NA | TGTGCCAGCCGTCTCGGGGGGGCGAACAATTCACCCCTCCACTTT | CASRLGGANNSPLHF
TRBJ1-2 | NA | TRBV7-3 | TRBD1 | TGTGCCAGCAGCCTCTCGGACAGGGGATTCGGCTACACCTTC | CASSLSDRGFGYTF
TRBJ2-2 | medium-sized | TRBV28 | TRBD2 | TGTGCCAGCAGTTTAGCTAGCGGGGTACCCGGGGAGCTGTTTTTT | CASSLASGVPGELFF
TRBJ2-5 | NA | TRBV6-2/TRBV6-3 | TRBD1 | TGTGCCAGCAGCAGGACAGGGGGTGGCCAAGAGACCCAGTACTTC | CASSRTGGGQETQYF
TRBJ1-5 | few | TRBV30 | NA | TGTGCCTGGAGTGGCAGGGTGAGCAATCAGCCCCAGCATTTT | CAWSGRVSNQPQHF
TRBJ2-7 | NA | TRBV13 | NA | TGTGCCAGCAGCTTAAATAAGGGGTCCTACGAGCAGTACTTC | CASSLNKGSYEQYF
TRBJ2-7 | NA | TRBV13 | TRBD1 | TGTGCCAGCAGTACCGACATCGGACAGGGGGCAGGTGAGCAGTACTTC | CASSTDIGQGAGEQYF
TRBJ2-1 | NA | TRBV4-1 | TRBD2 | TGCGCCAGCAGCCAAGGTTGGTGGGAGGGCCCTCTGGGCAATGAGCAGTTCTTC | CASSQGWWEGPLGNEQFF
TRBJ1-5 | few | TRBV4-1 | TRBD1 | TGCGCCAGCAGCCAAGACCGGGACAGGGGCCAGCCCCAGCATTTT | CASSQDRDRGQPQHF
TRBJ1-5 | once | TRBV10-3 | TRBD1 | TGTGCCATCAGCGCGGGGGGACAGCACAATCAGCCCCAGCATTTT | CAISAGGQHNQPQHF
TRBJ2-6 | NA | TRBV5-1 | NA | TGCGCCAGCAGCTTGGACCCCCCCAGGGTACAAGTGAGGCCTGGGGCCAACGTCCTGACTTTC | CASSLDPPRVQVRPGANVLTF
TRBJ1-5 | once | TRBV7-2 | NA | TGTGCCAGCAGCCCAGAGGGCAGCCAGCCCCAGCATTTT | CASSPEGSQPQHF